These 26 T cell receptor beta chains were all obtained from the same sample, sequenced in a study of shared clonotypes between healthy human individuals. Only in-frame clones appear in the TCRdb table, and some are missing; sequencing was by immunoSEQ multiplex PCR. The sample carries roughly 640,000 clones, around 74% recorded once. Sequencing used memory CD4+ T cells sorted from blood. Subset denoted: CD45RA-negative fraction. The origin of the receptors is a young woman in good health.

The chain has TRBV28 and TRBJ2-1; D tentatively reads TRBD1 or TRBD2 (5 bases each). Trimming removed 4 bases from V and 0 bases from J, with 10 bases in between. From germline, CDR1 is MDHEN and CDR2 SYDVKM. This CDR3 is 15 amino acids long. CDR3 residues: CASSSAGSSYNEQFF. CDR3 DNA sequence: TGTGCCAGCAGTTCAGCAGGGAGCTCCTACAATGAGCAGTTCTTC.

The rearrangement uses TRBV29-1 and TRBJ1-1, with D perhaps TRBD1 (6 bases). V was pared by 5 bases and J by 3 bases, with 10 bases between. The germline V gene encodes CDR1 SQVTM and CDR2 ANQGSEA. The CDR3 covers 12 residues. The DNA of the CDR3 is TGCAGCGTTTCCTACAGGGACACTGAAGCTTTCTTT. It codes for CSVSYRDTEAFF.

Comment on this clone: Additional DNA sequences in this sample encode the identical CDR3. This sequence joins TRBV7-2 and TRBJ1-2; D remains unclear. The germline V gene has CDR1 SGHTA and CDR2 FQGNSA. CDR3 length: 12 residues. V lost 5 bases, J lost 2 bases, and 6 bases lay in between. CDR3 coding DNA: TGTGCCAGCAGCCCCGTGAACTATGGCTACACCTTC. Protein sequence: CASSPVNYGYTF.

The chain employs TRBV25-1 and TRBJ2-5; 9 bases agree with TRBD1. The end of the DNA aligns better with TRBJ2-7, so the J call may be wrong. The V gene's germline CDR1 is MGHDK and CDR2 SYGVNS. The CDR3 runs 14 residues. The CDR3 DNA reads TGTGCCAGCACTACAGGGGGCGCGGTCCACGAGCAGTACTTC. It is translated as CASTTGGAVHEQYF.

V usage is TRBV27 and J usage is TRBJ1-2, with 8 bases lining up with TRBD1. V lost 5 bases to trimming and J lost 8 bases; unmatched junction nucleotides: 13. There are 15 residues in the CDR3. Germline V gene data show CDR1 as MNHEY and CDR2 as SMNVEV (reference sequence). The CDR3 nucleotides read TGTGCCAGCAGTCGACGGACAGGGATGGGATTAGGCTACACCTTC. Translated: CASSRRTGMGLGYTF.

The CDR3 nucleotides are TGTGCCATCAGTGCCCTAGCGGGAGGGCCCGTTGAGCAGTTCTTC. Encoded protein: CAISALAGGPVEQFF. This chain connects TRBV10-3 to TRBJ2-1; 12 nucleotides align to TRBD2. The CDR3 consists of 15 residues. Looked up from germline, CDR1 is ENHRY and CDR2 is SYGVKD. V lost 4 bases, J lost 9 bases, and 7 bases stayed unmatched.

The rearrangement links TRBV14 to TRBJ2-7; a weak D match, TRBD2 (5 bases). The ends were cut back, 0 bases at V and 5 bases at J, with 14 bases in the middle. This CDR3 comprises 15 residues. The germline V gene encodes CDR1 SGHDN and CDR2 FVKESK. In DNA, the CDR3 is TGTGCCAGCAGCCAAGATGGCCTAGCCGGCGACGAGCAGTACTTC. It translates to CASSQDGLAGDEQYF.

The table lists this clone with a few counts. The rearrangement joins TRBV6-1 to TRBJ2-3; a weak D match, TRBD1 (5 bases). This CDR3 has 13 residues. V was shortened by 3 bases and J by 8 bases, with 12 bases between the two germline ends. The germline gives CDR1 MNHNS, CDR2 SASEGT. As DNA, the CDR3 is TGTGCCAGCAGTGAGCAGGGTTTGGCTACGCAGTATTTT. Translating it yields CASSEQGLATQYF.

Comments on this clone: One base away lies a much larger clone, so this may be a sequencing read error. Other nucleotide sequences in the sample specify the same CDR3. This chain uses TRBV25-1 with TRBJ2-3; D is unclear. Germline loops: CDR1 MGHDK, CDR2 SYGVNS. Trimming removed 4 bases at V and 0 bases at J, with 5 bases between. The CDR3 is made up of 13 amino acids. This CDR3 is CASSGDSTDTQYF. CDR3 nucleotides: TGTGCCAGCAGTGGAGACAGCACAGATACGCAGTATTTT.

V is TRBV9 and J is TRBJ1-2; D may be TRBD1 (5 bases). The germline V gene has CDR1 SGDLS and CDR2 YYNGEE. The germline V and J ends were trimmed by 0 bases and 2 bases, with 8 bases remaining between them. This CDR3 has 14 amino acids. The CDR3 loop is CASSVVGGNYGYTF. The CDR3 coding sequence is TGTGCCAGCAGCGTAGTGGGGGGAAACTATGGCTACACCTTC.

This clone came up once. V gene TRBV29-1 combines with J gene TRBJ2-5, with a possible D match to TRBD1 (7 bases). V was clipped by 4 bases and J by 2 bases, with 20 bases between them. CDR1 and CDR2 (germline): SQVTM, ANQGSEA. This CDR3 contains 16 residues. The DNA for the CDR3 is TGCAGCGTTGTAAAGGCGGGAAGGGGGCCTCAAGAGACCCAGTACTTC. Amino acids: CSVVKAGRGPQETQYF.

The chain has TRBV19 and TRBJ1-5; 10 bases are shared with TRBD1. This CDR3 is built from 16 residues. CDR1 LNHDA and CDR2 SQIVND come from the germline V gene (reference sequence). V shed 7 bases and J 0 bases; nucleotides not matched to a gene: 6. For the CDR3, the DNA is TGTGCCAGTAAACCCGGGGACAGGGGTAGCAATCAGCCCCAGCATTTT. It encodes CASKPGDRGSNQPQHF.

V is TRBV18 and J is TRBJ1-1; the D is unclear. The V end was cut by 4 bases, the J end by 4 bases, with 7 bases between. Per germline, CDR1 KGHSH and CDR2 LQKENI. The CDR3 runs 12 residues. CDR3 loop: CASSQAGTEAFF. Written as DNA, the CDR3 is TGTGCCAGCTCACAGGCCGGCACTGAAGCTTTCTTT.

The chain recombines TRBV18 with TRBJ2-2, with 11 nucleotides matching TRBD2. This CDR3 spans 19 amino acids. The ends lost 3 bases at V and 7 bases at J; junction bases unmatched: 16. Looked up from germline, CDR1 is KGHSH and CDR2 is LQKENI. The CDR3 region is CASSPPGASLAGVGGELFF. The DNA of the CDR3 is TGTGCCAGCTCACCTCCGGGGGCATCACTAGCGGGAGTTGGCGGGGAGCTGTTTTTT.

This clone was counted ten times or more. The V and J genes are TRBV5-1 and TRBJ1-1, with unresolved D. The length of the CDR3 is 16 residues. The ends were cut back, 0 bases at V and 1 base at J, with 13 bases in the middle. Germline lookup yields CDR1 SGHRS and CDR2 YFSETQ. The CDR3 loop reads CASSLAGGSQNTEAFF. The CDR3 DNA sequence: TGCGCCAGCAGCTTGGCAGGTGGCAGTCAGAACACTGAAGCTTTCTTT.

Turning to this clone: A much more abundant neighbour one base away suggests this may be a read error. This chain uses TRBV7-9 with TRBJ1-1, with 7 bases lining up with TRBD1. CDR1 SEHNR and CDR2 FQNEAQ come from the germline V gene (reference sequence). The CDR3 runs 13 residues. The V and J ends lost 5 bases and 3 bases, in that order; junction bases with no gene match: 3. CDR3 sequence (DNA): TGTGCCAGCAGCGCTCAGGGGGACACTGAAGCTTTCTTT. This encodes CASSAQGDTEAFF.

A single count supports this clone. V and J are TRBV11-3 and TRBJ1-1; no reliable D call. Germline-derived CDR1 and CDR2 are SGHNT and YENEEA. This CDR3 is built from 12 residues. V lost 3 bases, J lost 11 bases, and 13 bases lay in between. The CDR3 coding sequence is TGTGCCAGCAGCTTCGGGTCCAAAGCGGCTTTCTTT. Residues: CASSFGSKAAFF.

This clone has only one observation. The V gene is TRBV11-2, the J gene TRBJ2-7; the D is unclear. The V end lost 1 base, the J end lost 6 bases, and 16 bases lay between the germline ends. From germline, CDR1 is SGHAT and CDR2 FQNNGV. This CDR3 is built from 15 residues. The CDR3 loop reads CASSLASRVFSEQYF. The CDR3 region has the DNA TGTGCCAGCAGCTTAGCGTCCCGAGTTTTTAGCGAGCAGTACTTC. The complete variable domain, with remaining parts taken from reference TRBV11-2 and TRBJ2-7, reads EAGVAQSPRYKIIEKRQSVAFWCNPISGHATLYWYQQILGQGPKLLIQFQNNGVVDDSQLPKDRFSAERLKGVDSTLKIQPAKLEDSAVYLCASSLASRVFSEQYFGPGTRLTVT.

The count of this clone is one. The chain carries TRBV6-5 and TRBJ1-5; 7 bases line up with TRBD1. The germline V gene encodes CDR1 MNHEY and CDR2 SVGAGI. J lost 5 bases, V lost 7 bases, and 5 bases had no gene match. This CDR3 region has 13 residues. The CDR3 nucleotides are TGTGCCAGCACCACTCAGGGGGATCAGCCCCAGCATTTT. Protein product: CASTTQGDQPQHF.

The V and J genes are TRBV5-1 and TRBJ2-7; TRBD2 might be the D (6 bases). Germline-derived CDR1 and CDR2 are SGHRS and YFSETQ. This CDR3 is built from 14 residues. With 7 bases removed from V and 7 bases from J, the gap between germline ends came to 21 bases. This CDR3 is CASSGERRGEEQYF. As DNA, the CDR3 is TGCGCCAGCTCTGGGGAGCGGCGCGGGGAGGAGCAGTACTTC.

This clone was seen more than once but under ten times. J is TRBJ1-1 and V is TRBV2; 9 bases map to TRBD1. The germline V gene encodes CDR1 SNHLY and CDR2 FYNNEI. The CDR3 totals 14 residues. V was pared by 6 bases and J by 0 bases, with 2 bases of the junction left unmatched. The CDR3 nucleotides are TGTGCCAGCAGGGGGGACAGGGTGAACACTGAAGCTTTCTTT. The encoded protein is CASRGDRVNTEAFF.

The genes are TRBV5-4 and TRBJ1-1, with D possibly being TRBD1 (5 bases). Germline V gene sequence: CDR1 SGHNT, CDR2 YYREEE (reference sequence). This CDR3 has 14 amino acids. With 4 bases removed from V and 7 bases from J, the gap between germline ends came to 17 bases. The CDR3 DNA sequence: TGTGCCAGCAGCGTTGAGGCAGGGATCCTTGAAGCTTTCTTT. It codes for CASSVEAGILEAFF.

The chain links TRBV5-1 to TRBJ2-7, with TRBD1 matching over 8 bases. This CDR3 contains 14 residues. CDR1 is SGHRS, CDR2 YFSETQ, per germline. Losses at the gene ends were 3 bases for V and 2 bases for J; bases not matched to a gene: 4. The CDR3 region has the DNA TGCGCCAGCAGCTCGAGGACAGGGACCTACGAGCAGTACTTC. As protein: CASSSRTGTYEQYF.

Note on this clone: The sample has other DNA sequences that encode this CDR3 too. The rearrangement joins TRBV2 to TRBJ1-5, with a weak D call TRBD1 (6 bases). The germline V and J ends were trimmed by 7 bases and 4 bases, with 11 bases remaining between them. Germline assignment: CDR1 SNHLY and CDR2 FYNNEI. The CDR3 length is 13 residues. The CDR3 is CASTQGPNQPQHF. CDR3 DNA sequence: TGTGCCAGCACACAGGGACCAAATCAGCCCCAGCATTTT.

This chain links TRBV4-1 with TRBJ2-3; D unresolved. V dropped 2 bases and J dropped 4 bases, with 10 bases sitting between them. CDR3 length: 14 residues. The germline V gene encodes CDR1 MGHRA and CDR2 YSYEKL. The DNA of the CDR3 is TGCGCCAGCAGCCAATTCCAGGACCCAGATACGCAGTATTTT. Amino acids: CASSQFQDPDTQYF.

The J gene is TRBJ2-1, the V gene TRBV7-9, with D possibly matching TRBD1 (5 bases). Germline CDR1 SEHNR, CDR2 FQNEAQ (reference sequence). V was trimmed by 3 bases and J by 0 bases, leaving 9 bases between them. The CDR3 spans 15 residues. The CDR3 coding sequence is TGTGCCAGCAGCTTTCCTAGGGGCTCCTACAATGAGCAGTTCTTC. It encodes CASSFPRGSYNEQFF.